These 14 T cell receptor beta chains originate from one sample sequenced in a study of shared clonotypes between healthy human individuals. Sequencing was performed with immunoSEQ multiplex PCR; in TCRdb, only in-frame clones are kept and a portion is missing. Of fewer than 600,000 clones listed, 75% to 85% were seen once; the top ten hold approximately 13%. The sample taken for sequencing was PBMCs. The source is a woman in her thirties or forties in good health. Some clones in this sample may be carry-over from other donors' samples.

The chain carries TRBV30 and TRBJ2-3; unclear D gene. Germline V CDR1 and CDR2: GTSNPN, SVGIG (reference sequence). Trimming removed 0 bases from V and 3 bases from J, with 7 bases in between. This CDR3 region has 13 residues. The CDR3 coding sequence is TGTGCCTGGAGTGTTGTAGGAACAGATACGCAGTATTTT. This encodes CAWSVVGTDTQYF.

The sample holds a few counts of this clone. The V and J genes are TRBV28 and TRBJ1-3; 7 nucleotides agree with TRBD1. Germline CDR1 is MDHEN and CDR2 is SYDVKM. J lost 2 bases, V lost 8 bases, and 3 bases had no gene match. The CDR3 has 13 residues. The CDR3 spells CASLDRAGNTIYF. CDR3 DNA: TGTGCCAGCCTCGACAGGGCTGGAAACACCATATATTTT.

The chain combines TRBV6-1 with TRBJ2-2; D is unresolved. V lost 0 bases and J 1 base, leaving 9 bases between the germline ends. The CDR3 totals 16 residues. The germline V gene has CDR1 MNHNS and CDR2 SASEGT. The CDR3 protein is CASSEATVMNTGELFF. CDR3 nucleotides: TGTGCCAGCAGTGAAGCCACGGTGATGAACACCGGGGAGCTGTTTTTT.

This chain links TRBV29-1 with TRBJ2-7; 8 nucleotides align to TRBD1. The CDR3 is 16 residues long. J gave up 0 bases and V 1 base, and 8 bases lay outside the gene matches. Germline V gene data show CDR1 as SQVTM and CDR2 as ANQGSEA. The CDR3 nucleotides are TGCAGCGTTGAAGCCCCGGGCACAGGGGGCTCCTACGAGCAGTACTTC. Translating gives CSVEAPGTGGSYEQYF.

As regards this clone: The junction shows a germline mismatch at one end, possibly a read error. The same CDR3 arises from other DNA sequences in this sample as well. The chain recombines TRBV7-9 with TRBJ1-2; possible D gene TRBD1, 6 bases. CDR3 length equals 15 residues. Germline-derived CDR1 and CDR2 are SEHNR and FQNEAQ (reference sequence). The CDR3 region is CASSPGGQINYGYTF. As DNA, the CDR3 is TGCGCCAGCAGCCCAGGCGGACAGATTAACTATGGCTACACCTTC.

The chain uses TRBV28 and TRBJ2-7; a possible D gene is TRBD1 (5 bases). From germline, CDR1 is MDHEN and CDR2 SYDVKM. This CDR3 has 18 residues. V shed 3 bases and J shed 3 bases, with 24 bases lying between them. CDR3 in amino acids: CASSFDKGSLPIYYEQYF. Written as DNA, the CDR3 is TGTGCCAGCAGTTTTGATAAGGGGTCCCTCCCTATCTACTACGAGCAGTACTTC.

This chain joins TRBV10-3 and TRBJ2-7; D not resolved. Germline V CDR1 and CDR2: ENHRY, SYGVKD. The V and J ends lost 1 base and 6 bases respectively, with 7 bases between them. CDR3 length: 12 amino acids. The CDR3 sequence: CAISEYLGEQYF. The CDR3 nucleotides are TGTGCCATCAGTGAGTATCTGGGCGAGCAGTACTTC.

The CDR3 here is CASSLASGTRLDTQYF. For the CDR3, the DNA is TGTGCCAGCAGCTTAGCTTCCGGGACTAGACTAGATACGCAGTATTTT. This chain joins TRBV7-2 and TRBJ2-3; 8 bases agree with TRBD2. This CDR3 has 16 amino acids. The germline CDR1 and CDR2 sequences are SGHTA and FQGNSA. Unmatched junction bases numbered 7, after V lost 0 bases and J lost 5 bases.

V gene TRBV5-1 combines with J gene TRBJ2-3; D might be TRBD1 (6 bases). CDR3 length equals 16 residues. V dropped 4 bases and J dropped 0 bases, with 15 bases sitting between them. Germline CDR1 is SGHRS and CDR2 is YFSETQ. The CDR3 spells CASSTEGQLSTDTQYF. DNA of the CDR3: TGCGCCAGCAGCACGGAAGGACAGTTGAGCACAGATACGCAGTATTTT.

The V and J genes are TRBV18 and TRBJ2-7; D not resolved. This CDR3 has 14 residues. Between the trimmed V and J ends, which lost 2 bases and 2 bases, there was a span of 10 bases. Germline CDR1 and CDR2: KGHSH and LQKENI. CDR3 nucleotides: TGTGCCAGCTCACCAAGGGCAGGAGCCTACGAGCAGTACTTC. Translation: CASSPRAGAYEQYF. Variable domain in full (rest from reference TRBV18 and TRBJ2-7): NAGVMQNPRHLVRRRGQEARLRCSPMKGHSHVYWYRQLPEEGLKFMVYLQKENIIDESGMPKERFSAEFPKEGPSILRIQQVVRGDSAAYFCASSPRAGAYEQYFGPGTRLTVT.

As for this clone: A far larger clone is only one base removed, so a read error is likely. The rearrangement uses TRBV7-2 and TRBJ1-1, with D uncertain. The CDR3 covers 13 residues. In germline, CDR1 is SGHTA, CDR2 FQGNSA. The CDR3 region has the DNA TGTGCCAGCAGCTTAGCAGGGAGGACTGGAGCTTTCTTT. Translating it yields CASSLAGRTGAFF.

The V gene is TRBV19, the J gene TRBJ1-1, with a possible D match to TRBD1 (6 bases). The CDR3 spans 15 residues. From germline, CDR1 is LNHDA and CDR2 SQIVND (reference sequence). Trimming left V 2 bases short and J 6 bases short, with 16 bases between. The DNA of the CDR3 is TGTGCCAGTAGTATACGGGATACAGGGTTCGCTGAAGCTTTCTTT. Its protein is CASSIRDTGFAEAFF.

J is TRBJ2-5 and V is TRBV5-1; TRBD2 agrees at 8 bases. V lost 5 bases, J lost 5 bases, and 8 bases stayed unmatched. CDR3 length: 14 amino acids. The germline V gene has CDR1 SGHRS and CDR2 YFSETQ. The CDR3 loop reads CASSPGGGDETQYF. In DNA form, the CDR3 reads TGCGCCAGCAGTCCCGGGGGGGGCGACGAGACCCAGTACTTC.

This clone has a handful of counts. The chain employs TRBV29-1 and TRBJ2-7; 9 bases line up with TRBD1. Germline V gene data show CDR1 as SQVTM and CDR2 as ANQGSEA. The junction had 8 bases not matched to a gene; V was cut back by 4 bases and J by 4 bases. The CDR3 is 14 residues long. CDR3: CSVVSTGGGYEQYF. CDR3 DNA sequence: TGCAGCGTTGTTAGCACAGGGGGCGGTTACGAGCAGTACTTC.